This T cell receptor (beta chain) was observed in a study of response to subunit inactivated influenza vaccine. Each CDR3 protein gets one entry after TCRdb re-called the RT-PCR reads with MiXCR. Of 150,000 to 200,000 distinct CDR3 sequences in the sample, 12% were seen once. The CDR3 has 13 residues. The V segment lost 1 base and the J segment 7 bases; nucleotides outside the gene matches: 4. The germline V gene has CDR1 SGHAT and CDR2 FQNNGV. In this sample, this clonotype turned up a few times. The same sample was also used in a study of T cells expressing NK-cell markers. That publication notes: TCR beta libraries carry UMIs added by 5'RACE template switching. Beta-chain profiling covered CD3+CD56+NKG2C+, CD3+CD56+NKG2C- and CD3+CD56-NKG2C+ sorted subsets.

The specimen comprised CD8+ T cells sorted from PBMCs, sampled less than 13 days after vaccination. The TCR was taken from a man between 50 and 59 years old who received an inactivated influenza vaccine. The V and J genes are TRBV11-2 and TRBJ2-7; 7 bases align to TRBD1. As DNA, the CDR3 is TGTGCCAGCAGCTTAGGACAGGGACGTGAGCAGTACTTC. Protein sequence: CASSLGQGREQYF. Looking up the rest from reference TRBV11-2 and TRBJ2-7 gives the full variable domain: EAGVAQSPRYKIIEKRQSVAFWCNPISGHATLYWYQQILGQGPKLLIQFQNNGVVDDSQLPKDRFSAERLKGVDSTLKIQPAKLEDSAVYLCASSLGQGREQYFGPGTRLTVT.